This T cell receptor (beta chain) derives from a study of T cell responses to AZD1222 COVID-19 vaccine. General study points: The sample set comprised mostly white British donors with more females, and clonal diversity was possibly underestimated.

Comment on this clone: Antigen: not known.

The germline gives CDR1 LNHDA, CDR2 SQIVND (reference sequence). V was pared by 5 bases and J by 0 bases, with 11 bases between. This CDR3 contains 14 residues. TCRdb keeps only in-frame clones here, not all; method: immunoSEQ multiplex PCR. The sample has about 100,000 clones, about 86% seen once. The chain is built from TRBV19 and TRBJ2-7; D gene uncertain. The sample consisted of peripheral blood, taken on day 0 of AZD1222 vaccination. The receptor comes from an adult in good health. CDR3: CASSPRLVSYEQYF. The CDR3 coding sequence is TGTGCCAGTAGTCCCCGACTTGTCTCCTACGAGCAGTACTTC.